What follows describes a single T cell receptor (beta chain). There are many counts of this clonotype. Its antigen is still unknown. No clone much larger than this one lies a single base away; base qualities are absent. The data were obtained in a study of spatial heterogeneity in lung cancer (dated by TCRdb to about 2019). As for the study more broadly: Beta-chain transcripts were consistently detected in greater numbers than alpha-chain transcripts, which likely reflected higher beta-chain transcript abundance. In the raw uncorrected reads, each unique combination of TCR and UMI appeared more than ten times on average. In non-small cell lung cancer, the study quantitatively compared TCR alpha and beta repertoires across several tumor regions, matched nontumor lung, and blood. Nonsynonymous mutation counts, determined by whole-exome sequencing of tumor tissue, were related to TCR repertoire features. Both alpha and beta chains were TCR-sequenced in hundreds of tumor regions, 64 matched nontumor lung samples and 45 to 60 PBMC samples obtained at surgery.

Library preparation was by 5' RACE. Instrument used: NextSeq 500. To allow correction of PCR and sequencing errors, the TCR library protocol tagged every TCR cDNA molecule with a unique molecular identifier. The original pipeline was this. Decombinator tools were used for TCR identification, UMI-based error correction and CDR3 extraction. Expanded TCRs were defined as those above a frequency of 2 per 1,000, corresponding to the top 1% of the tumor frequency distribution. Each repertoire was subsampled 100 times to 5,000 TCRs, after which Renyi diversity was computed with the R vegan package. CDR3 similarity networks were built from amino acid triplet string-kernel similarity, connecting CDR3s with pairwise similarity above 0.82. Through fastp at Q25 and MiXCR, TCRdb rebuilt clones from the public reads, retaining in-frame beta chains. Each entry is one CDR3 protein sequence, shown with its most common DNA and genes. TCRdb assigned the V and J calls; the authors' analysis was not used. In this sample the table shows about 45,000 distinct CDR3 sequences, 12% of which occur a single time. Approximately 38% of the sample lies in the top ten.

Taken from the germline V gene, the CDR1 and CDR2 loops are MNHEY and SVGAGI. V is pared back by 5 bases and J by 2 bases, with 16 bases lying between the germline termini. The CDR3 goes from the cysteine to the phenylalanine over 15 residues. Only the CDR3 portion is preserved as DNA: 45 bases, with reading frame beginning at the first base. The sample's time point label, in plain terms: sample taken at primary tumor resection. For TCR sequencing, whole RNA was extracted from tumor and nontumor lung tissue, or from cryopreserved PBMC samples, and no cell sorting was done. Samples were obtained from around 72 patients with early-stage, untreated non-small cell lung cancer from the lung TRACERx cohort. A patient was chosen for TCR sequencing only when enough RNA was available from at least two tumor regions. Points the paper makes about the study in general: Additional single-cell paired TCR alpha and beta sequencing was considered necessary to confirm, at a functional level, the hypothesis that regional TCRs recognize regional mutations. Ubiquitous expanded tumor TCRs showed up in blood more often at tumor resection than at routine follow-up.

The clonotype originates from a female donor with early-stage non-small cell lung cancer. The source material was PBMCs, sampled at surgery. The chain is assembled from TRBV6-5 and TRBJ2-7; no D gene call is confident. The nucleotide sequence reads as follows: TGTGCCAGCAGTGACCCGGGTCGGGTGCCCTACGAGCAGTACTTC. This is translated as CASSDPGRVPYEQYF.